The 9 T cell receptor beta chains reported below all come from one sample, sequenced in a study of T-cell reconstitution after alpha-beta-depleted transplantation in children. It was with unique molecular identifiers that the TCRbeta library was prepared. TCRdb re-analysed the PCR reads in MiXCR, keeping a single row per CDR3 protein. In the table there are fewer than 400,000 distinct CDR3 sequences, around 25% of which are singletons. The sample in question was PBMCs, mostly from graft donor cells, obtained 180 days after TCRalphabeta/CD19-depleted stem cell transplant. The receptors originated from a male patient younger than 18 who had a stem cell transplant for acute lymphoblastic leukemia, so the T cells may come from the graft donor.

V and J are TRBV12-3 or TRBV12-4 and TRBJ2-4, with 7 bases lining up with TRBD2. The CDR3 is 19 amino acids. Trimming took 5 bases from V and 1 from J; bases not matched to a gene: 17. Here the CDR3 reads CASSRHLAEYSSAKNIQYF. As DNA, the CDR3 is TGTGCCAGCAGTCGTCACCTAGCGGAGTACAGCTCGGCCAAAAACATTCAGTACTTC.

Many counts were recorded for this clonotype. V and J are TRBV5-1 and TRBJ2-5; 11 bases are a match to TRBD2. The V gene's germline CDR1 is SGHRS and CDR2 YFSETQ. The V and J ends lost 4 bases and 3 bases, in that order; junction bases with no gene match: 8. This CDR3 is built from 16 residues. Here the CDR3 reads CASSVGLAAIEETQYF. The CDR3 region has the DNA TGCGCCAGCAGCGTGGGACTAGCGGCAATAGAAGAGACCCAGTACTTC.

This clonotype was seen a few times. J is TRBJ2-7 and V is TRBV5-1, with D perhaps matching TRBD1 (5 bases). The V end lost 0 bases, the J end lost 11 bases, and 21 bases lay between the germline ends. The CDR3 is made up of 15 amino acids. Germline CDR1 reads SGHRS; CDR2 reads YFSETQ. The CDR3: CASSLGLGPTDIKYF. The DNA for the CDR3 is TGCGCCAGCAGCTTGGGATTGGGGCCGACAGACATAAAGTACTTC.

J is TRBJ2-5 and V is TRBV9, with no clear D. This CDR3 region has 14 residues. CDR1 is SGDLS, CDR2 YYNGEE, per germline. The germline V and J ends were trimmed by 0 bases and 4 bases, with 10 bases remaining between them. Here the CDR3 DNA reads TGTGCCAGCAGCGTAGATCCTAAGCCAGAGACCCAGTACTTC. Its translation: CASSVDPKPETQYF.

This clonotype has more than one count but fewer than ten. The rearrangement links TRBV3-1 to TRBJ2-5, with 7 bases that match TRBD1. Unmatched junction bases numbered 7, after V lost 3 bases and J lost 3 bases. CDR3 length equals 15 residues. The V gene's germline CDR1 is LGHDT and CDR2 YNNKEL (reference sequence). Here the CDR3 reads CASSHHGTDKETQYF. CDR3 in DNA: TGTGCCAGCAGCCACCACGGGACAGATAAAGAGACCCAGTACTTC.

This clonotype was seen a handful of times. This chain connects TRBV21-1 to TRBJ1-1; the tabulated D call, TRBD1, remains unverified against the DNA. TRBV21-1 is recorded as a pseudogene. This CDR3 has 14 residues. The CDR3 reads CASSTPPGTREAFF. The CDR3 bases are TGTGCCAGCAGCACCCCTCCCGGGACGCGCGAGGCTTTCTTT.

This clonotype was seen a few times. The gene calls are TRBV9 and TRBJ1-2, with D possibly matching TRBD1 (6 bases). V lost 4 bases, J lost 8 bases, and 21 bases lay in between. Germline values: CDR1 SGDLS, CDR2 YYNGEE. The CDR3 is 15 amino acids. CDR3 DNA: TGTGCCAGCAGCCCGCGAACAGGGACGGAGGGCGGCTACACCTTC. This sequence encodes CASSPRTGTEGGYTF.

The genes are TRBV7-8 and TRBJ2-7; D call uncertain. Germline V gene lookup returns CDR1 SGHVS and CDR2 FQNEAQ. The V and J ends lost 2 bases and 2 bases respectively, with 7 bases between them. CDR3 length equals 13 residues. CDR3 loop: CASSLYGTYEQYF. In DNA form, the CDR3 reads TGTGCCAGCAGCTTATATGGAACCTACGAGCAGTACTTC.

This sequence joins TRBV7-2 and TRBJ2-5; D call uncertain. This CDR3 region has 11 residues. Germline V lookup: CDR1 SGHTA, CDR2 FQGNSA. V lost 5 bases and J lost 5, with 6 bases in between. The DNA of the CDR3 is TGTGCCAGCAGCGGCTGGGAGACCCAGTACTTC. Encoded protein: CASSGWETQYF.